What follows describes a single T cell receptor beta chain. Germline values: CDR1 LGHDT, CDR2 YNNKEL (reference sequence). V lost 1 base and J lost 4; bases outside the gene matches: 5. This CDR3 is 16 amino acids long. These data belong to a study of control samples from healthy donors and cancer patients. The assay was immunoSEQ multiplex PCR, and TCRdb's table has in-frame clones only and misses some. The table includes more than 150,000 clones, over 80% detected once. This TCR derives from a man between 18 and 35 years old in good health. This sequence joins TRBV3-1 (or the pseudogene TRBV3-2) and TRBJ2-1; 9 bases are shared with TRBD1. Material for sequencing was blood. CDR3: CASSQAGTGSYNEQFF. The DNA for the CDR3 is TGTGCCAGCAGCCAAGCCGGGACAGGGTCTTACAATGAGCAGTTCTTC.